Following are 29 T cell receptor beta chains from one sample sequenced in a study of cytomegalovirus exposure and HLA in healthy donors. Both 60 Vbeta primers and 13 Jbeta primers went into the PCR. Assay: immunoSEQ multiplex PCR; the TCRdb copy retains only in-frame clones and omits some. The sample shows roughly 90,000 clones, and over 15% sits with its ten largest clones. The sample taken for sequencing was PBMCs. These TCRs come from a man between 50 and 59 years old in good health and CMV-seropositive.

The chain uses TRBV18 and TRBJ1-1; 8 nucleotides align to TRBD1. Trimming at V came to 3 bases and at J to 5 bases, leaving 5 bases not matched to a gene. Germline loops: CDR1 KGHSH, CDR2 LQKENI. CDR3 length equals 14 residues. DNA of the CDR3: TGTGCCAGCTCACCTCGACAGGGGTGGACTGAAGCTTTCTTT. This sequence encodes CASSPRQGWTEAFF.

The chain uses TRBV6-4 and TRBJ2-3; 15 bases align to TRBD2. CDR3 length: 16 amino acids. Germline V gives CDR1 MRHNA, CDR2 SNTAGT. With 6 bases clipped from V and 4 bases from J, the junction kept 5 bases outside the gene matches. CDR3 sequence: CASRGLAGGGSDTQYF. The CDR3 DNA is TGTGCCAGCAGGGGACTAGCGGGAGGAGGGTCAGATACGCAGTATTTT.

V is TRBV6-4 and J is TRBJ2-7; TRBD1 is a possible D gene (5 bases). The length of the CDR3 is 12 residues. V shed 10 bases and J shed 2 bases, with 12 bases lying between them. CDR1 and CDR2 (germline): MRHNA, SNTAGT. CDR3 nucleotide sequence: TGTGCCACCCCGACAGCGCCCTACGAGCAGTACTTC. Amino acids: CATPTAPYEQYF.

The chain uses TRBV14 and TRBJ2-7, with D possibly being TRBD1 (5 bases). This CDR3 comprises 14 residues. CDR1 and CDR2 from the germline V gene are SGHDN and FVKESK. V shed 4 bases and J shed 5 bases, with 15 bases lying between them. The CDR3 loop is CASSPQGIFNEQYF. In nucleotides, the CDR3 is TGTGCCAGCAGCCCGCAGGGAATTTTCAACGAGCAGTACTTC.

CDR3 DNA sequence: TGTGCCAGCAGACTGGGGCAGATCCTTAACACTGAAGCTTTCTTT. Its protein product is CASRLGQILNTEAFF. The chain has TRBV28 and TRBJ1-1, with D tentatively TRBD1 (5 bases). CDR3 length: 15 amino acids. V shed 6 bases and J shed 2 bases, with 16 bases lying between them. Germline loops: CDR1 MDHEN, CDR2 SYDVKM.

CDR3 nucleotide sequence: TGTGCCAGCAATCGCGGGACTAGTCAAATCTCCTACAATGAGCAGTTCTTC. Translating it yields CASNRGTSQISYNEQFF. The chain joins TRBV7-9 to TRBJ2-1; 8 positions agree with TRBD2. The CDR3 length is 17 residues. Germline CDR1 reads SEHNR; CDR2 reads FQNEAQ (reference sequence). V was clipped by 7 bases and J by 0 bases; unmatched bases: 11.

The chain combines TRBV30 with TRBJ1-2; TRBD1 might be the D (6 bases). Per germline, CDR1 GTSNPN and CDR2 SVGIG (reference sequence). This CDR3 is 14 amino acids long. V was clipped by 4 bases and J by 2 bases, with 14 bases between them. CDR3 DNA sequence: TGTGCCTGGACGAGTGGGGGCAAAAACTATGGCTACACCTTC. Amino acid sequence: CAWTSGGKNYGYTF.

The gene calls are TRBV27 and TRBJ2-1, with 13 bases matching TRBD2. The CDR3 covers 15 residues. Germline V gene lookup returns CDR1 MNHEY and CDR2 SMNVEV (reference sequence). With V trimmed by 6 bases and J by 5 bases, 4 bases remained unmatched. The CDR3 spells CASSSGTSGNNEQFF. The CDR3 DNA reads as TGTGCCAGCAGCAGCGGGACTAGCGGGAACAATGAGCAGTTCTTC.

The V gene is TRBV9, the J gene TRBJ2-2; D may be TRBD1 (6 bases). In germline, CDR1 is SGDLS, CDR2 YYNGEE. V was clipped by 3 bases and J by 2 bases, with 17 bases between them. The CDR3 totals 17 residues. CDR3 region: CASSAGTQRLNTGELFF. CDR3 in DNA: TGTGCCAGCAGCGCCGGGACACAGAGACTCAACACCGGGGAGCTGTTTTTT.

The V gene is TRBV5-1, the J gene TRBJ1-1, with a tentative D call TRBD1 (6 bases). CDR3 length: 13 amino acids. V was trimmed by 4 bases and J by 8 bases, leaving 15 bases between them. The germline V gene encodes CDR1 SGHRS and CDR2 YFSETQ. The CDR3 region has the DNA TGCGCCAGCAGCCCCGCCCCAGGGGTGGAAGCTTTCTTT. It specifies CASSPAPGVEAFF. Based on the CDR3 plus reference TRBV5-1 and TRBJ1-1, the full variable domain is KAGVTQTPRYLIKTRGQQVTLSCSPISGHRSVSWYQQTPGQGLQFLFEYFSETQRNKGNFPGRFSGRQFSNSRSEMNVSTLELGDSALYLCASSPAPGVEAFFGQGTRLTVV.

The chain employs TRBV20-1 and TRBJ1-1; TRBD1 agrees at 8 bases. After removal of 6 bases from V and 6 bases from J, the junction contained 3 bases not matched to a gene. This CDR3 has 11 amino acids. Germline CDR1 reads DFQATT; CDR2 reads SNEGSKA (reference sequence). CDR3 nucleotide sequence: TGCAGTGCAACAGGGGGTCCTGAAGCTTTCTTT. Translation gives CSATGGPEAFF.

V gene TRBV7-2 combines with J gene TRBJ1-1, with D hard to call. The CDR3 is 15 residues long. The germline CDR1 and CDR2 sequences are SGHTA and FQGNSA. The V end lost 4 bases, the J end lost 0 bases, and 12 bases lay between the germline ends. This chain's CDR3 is CASSSRGAMNTEAFF. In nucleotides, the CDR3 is TGTGCCAGCAGCTCGCGCGGAGCCATGAACACTGAAGCTTTCTTT. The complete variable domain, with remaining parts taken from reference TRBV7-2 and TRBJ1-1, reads GAGVSQSPSNKVTEKGKDVELRCDPISGHTALYWYRQSLGQGLEFLIYFQGNSAPDKSGLPSDRFSAERTGGSVSTLTIQRTQQEDSAVYLCASSSRGAMNTEAFFGQGTRLTVV.

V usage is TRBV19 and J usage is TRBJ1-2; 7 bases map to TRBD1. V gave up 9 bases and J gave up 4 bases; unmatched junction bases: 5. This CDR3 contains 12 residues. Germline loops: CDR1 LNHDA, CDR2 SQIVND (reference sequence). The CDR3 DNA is TGTGCCAGCAGACAGGGCCCCTATGGCTACACCTTC. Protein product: CASRQGPYGYTF. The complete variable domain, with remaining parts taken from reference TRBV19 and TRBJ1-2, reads DGGITQSPKYLFRKEGQNVTLSCEQNLNHDAMYWYRQDPGQGLRLIYYSQIVNDFQKGDIAEGYSVSREKKESFPLTVTSAQKNPTAFYLCASRQGPYGYTFGSGTRLTVV.

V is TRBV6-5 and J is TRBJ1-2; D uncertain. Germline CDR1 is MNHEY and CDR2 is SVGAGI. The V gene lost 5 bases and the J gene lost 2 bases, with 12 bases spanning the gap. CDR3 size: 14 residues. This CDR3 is CASSRGSLNYGYTF. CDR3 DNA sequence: TGTGCCAGCAGTAGAGGTTCCCTGAACTATGGCTACACCTTC.

The CDR3 sequence is CASSSRGGDRYSPLHF. Here the CDR3 DNA reads TGTGCCAGCAGCTCTCGGGGGGGGGACCGTTATTCACCCCTCCACTTT. The gene calls are TRBV9 and TRBJ1-6; TRBD1 is a possible D gene (5 bases). Deletions cut 4 bases from V and 8 bases from J, with 19 bases between. The V gene's germline CDR1 is SGDLS and CDR2 YYNGEE. The CDR3 extends over 16 amino acids.

The CDR3 sequence: CAWSSGAGNTEAFF. CDR3 nucleotide sequence: TGTGCCTGGAGTTCGGGCGCGGGGAACACTGAAGCTTTCTTT. This rearrangement joins TRBV30 to TRBJ1-1; no definite D call. Germline values: CDR1 GTSNPN, CDR2 SVGIG (reference sequence). V was pared by 2 bases and J by 1 base, with 11 bases between. There are 14 residues in the CDR3.

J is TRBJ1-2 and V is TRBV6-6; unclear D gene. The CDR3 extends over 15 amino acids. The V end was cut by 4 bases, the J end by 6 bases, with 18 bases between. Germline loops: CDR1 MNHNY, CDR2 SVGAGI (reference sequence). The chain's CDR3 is CASSSVKRTGDGYTF. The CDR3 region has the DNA TGTGCCAGCAGTTCCGTTAAGAGGACGGGAGATGGCTACACCTTC.

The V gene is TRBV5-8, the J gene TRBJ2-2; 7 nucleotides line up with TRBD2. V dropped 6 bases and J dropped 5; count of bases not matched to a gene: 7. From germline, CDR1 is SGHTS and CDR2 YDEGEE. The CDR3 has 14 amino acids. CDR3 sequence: CASIGGSGTGELFF. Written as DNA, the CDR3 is TGTGCCAGCATCGGGGGGTCGGGGACCGGGGAGCTGTTTTTT.

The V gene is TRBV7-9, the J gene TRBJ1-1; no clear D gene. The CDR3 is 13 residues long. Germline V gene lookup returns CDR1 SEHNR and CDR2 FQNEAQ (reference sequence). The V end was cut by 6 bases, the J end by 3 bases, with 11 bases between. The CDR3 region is CASRFGEDTEAFF. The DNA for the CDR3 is TGTGCCAGCAGATTCGGCGAGGACACTGAAGCTTTCTTT.

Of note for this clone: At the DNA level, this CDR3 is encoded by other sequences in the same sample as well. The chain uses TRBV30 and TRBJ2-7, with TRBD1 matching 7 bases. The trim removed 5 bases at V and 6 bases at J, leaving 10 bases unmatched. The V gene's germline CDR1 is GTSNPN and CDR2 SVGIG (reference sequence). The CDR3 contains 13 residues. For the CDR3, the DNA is TGTGCCTGGGGAAGACAGGGAGCTAGCGAGCAGTACTTC. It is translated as CAWGRQGASEQYF.

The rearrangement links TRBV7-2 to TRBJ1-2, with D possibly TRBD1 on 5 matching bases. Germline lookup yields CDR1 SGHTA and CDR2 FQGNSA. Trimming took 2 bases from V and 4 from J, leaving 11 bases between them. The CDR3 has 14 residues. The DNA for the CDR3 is TGTGCCAGCAGCTTACTCGGCCAGGGCTATGGCTACACCTTC. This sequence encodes CASSLLGQGYGYTF.

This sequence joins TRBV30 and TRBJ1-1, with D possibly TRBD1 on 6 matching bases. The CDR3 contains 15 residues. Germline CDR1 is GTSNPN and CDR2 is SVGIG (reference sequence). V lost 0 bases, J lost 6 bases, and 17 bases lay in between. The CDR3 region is CAWSVKIAGVAEAFF. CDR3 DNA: TGTGCCTGGAGTGTAAAGATTGCAGGGGTGGCTGAAGCTTTCTTT.

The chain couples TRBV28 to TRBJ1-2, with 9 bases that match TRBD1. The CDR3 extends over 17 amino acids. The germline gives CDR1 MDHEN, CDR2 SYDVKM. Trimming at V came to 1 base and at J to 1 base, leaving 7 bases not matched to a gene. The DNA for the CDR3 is TGTGCCAGCAGTTTATCGACAGGGGGACTCGATAACTATGGCTACACCTTC. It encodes CASSLSTGGLDNYGYTF.

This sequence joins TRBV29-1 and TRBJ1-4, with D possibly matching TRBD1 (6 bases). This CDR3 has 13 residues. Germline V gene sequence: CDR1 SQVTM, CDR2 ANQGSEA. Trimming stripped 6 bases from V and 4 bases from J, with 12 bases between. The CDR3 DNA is TGCAGCGTGAGACAGGACCTTAATGAAAAACTGTTTTTT. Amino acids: CSVRQDLNEKLFF.

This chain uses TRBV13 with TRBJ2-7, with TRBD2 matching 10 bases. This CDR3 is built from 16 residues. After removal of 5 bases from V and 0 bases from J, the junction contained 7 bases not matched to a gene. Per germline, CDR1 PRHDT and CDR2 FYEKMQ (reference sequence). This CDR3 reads CASSPRRTSGSYEQYF. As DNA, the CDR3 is TGTGCCAGCAGCCCCCGCCGGACTAGCGGCTCCTACGAGCAGTACTTC.

The chain's CDR3 is CASSLSGARSYEQYF. The CDR3 DNA sequence: TGTGCCAGCAGCTTAAGCGGAGCCCGCTCCTACGAGCAGTACTTC. This rearrangement joins TRBV7-2 to TRBJ2-7; the D gene is possibly TRBD2 (5 bases). Looked up from germline, CDR1 is SGHTA and CDR2 is FQGNSA. This CDR3 spans 15 amino acids. V was cut by 2 bases and J by 0 bases, with 11 bases left in between.

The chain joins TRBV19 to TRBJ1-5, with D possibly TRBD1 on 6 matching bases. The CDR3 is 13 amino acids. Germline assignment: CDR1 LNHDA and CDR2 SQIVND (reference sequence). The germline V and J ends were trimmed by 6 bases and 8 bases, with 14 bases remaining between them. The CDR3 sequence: CASRSDRAKPQHF. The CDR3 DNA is TGTGCCAGTAGGTCGGACAGAGCTAAGCCCCAGCATTTT.

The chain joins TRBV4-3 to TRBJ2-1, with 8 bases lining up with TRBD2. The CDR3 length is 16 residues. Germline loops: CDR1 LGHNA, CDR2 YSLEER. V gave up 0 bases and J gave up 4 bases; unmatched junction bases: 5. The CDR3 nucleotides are TGCGCCAGCAGCCAAGATATGGGACTAGGTTACAATGAGCAGTTCTTC. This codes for CASSQDMGLGYNEQFF.

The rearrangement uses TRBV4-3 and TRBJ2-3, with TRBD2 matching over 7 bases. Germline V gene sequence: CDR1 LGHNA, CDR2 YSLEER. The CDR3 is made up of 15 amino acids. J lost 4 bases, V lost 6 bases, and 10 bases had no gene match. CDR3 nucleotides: TGCGCCAGCAGGCTTGGGCGGGAGCGAGCAGATACGCAGTATTTT. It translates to CASRLGRERADTQYF.